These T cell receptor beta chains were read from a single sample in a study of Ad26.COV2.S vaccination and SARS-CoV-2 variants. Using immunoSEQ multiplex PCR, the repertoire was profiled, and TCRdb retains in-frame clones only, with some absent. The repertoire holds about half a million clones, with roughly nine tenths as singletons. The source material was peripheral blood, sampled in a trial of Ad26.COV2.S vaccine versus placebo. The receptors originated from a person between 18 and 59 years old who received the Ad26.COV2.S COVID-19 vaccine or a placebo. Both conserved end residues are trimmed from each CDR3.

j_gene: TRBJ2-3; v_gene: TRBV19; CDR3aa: ASSISRTGDDTQY
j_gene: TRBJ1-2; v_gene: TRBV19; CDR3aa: ASSPRQYGYT
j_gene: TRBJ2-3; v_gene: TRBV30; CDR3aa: AWSVSSTDTQY
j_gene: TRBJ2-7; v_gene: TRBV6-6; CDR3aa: ASSFAGDYLSGEQY
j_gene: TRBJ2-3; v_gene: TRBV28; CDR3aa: ASSSGGLWRTHTDTQY
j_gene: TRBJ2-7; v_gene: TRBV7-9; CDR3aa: ASSSAKGVNEQY
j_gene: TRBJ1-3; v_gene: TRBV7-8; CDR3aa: ASSLEDRVAGNTIY
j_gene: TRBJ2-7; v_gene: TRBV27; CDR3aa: ASRQLAHSAYEQY
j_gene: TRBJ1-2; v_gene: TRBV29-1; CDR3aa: SVEAPVDGYT
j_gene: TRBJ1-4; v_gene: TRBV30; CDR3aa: AWSPVGGPNEKLF
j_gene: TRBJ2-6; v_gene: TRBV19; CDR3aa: ASSIAGGLVGANVLT
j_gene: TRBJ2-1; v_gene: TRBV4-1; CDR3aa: ASSQDVQVYNEQF
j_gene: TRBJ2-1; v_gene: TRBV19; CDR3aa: ASSTADREKLAGAYNEQF
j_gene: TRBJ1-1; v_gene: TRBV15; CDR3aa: ATSVRTRGPVDTEAF
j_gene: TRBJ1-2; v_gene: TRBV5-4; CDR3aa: ASSLNRGNYGYT
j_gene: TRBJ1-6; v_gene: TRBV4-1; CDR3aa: ASSQGPSTYNSPLH
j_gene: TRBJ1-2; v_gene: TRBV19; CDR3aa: ASSSRGFYGYT
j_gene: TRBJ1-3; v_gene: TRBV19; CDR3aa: ASSTGQVGDTIY
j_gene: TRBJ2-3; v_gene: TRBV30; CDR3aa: AWSAGLAGTTDTQY
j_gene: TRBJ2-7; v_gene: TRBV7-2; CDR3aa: ASSPGTFSYEQY
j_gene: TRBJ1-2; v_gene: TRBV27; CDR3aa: ATWGRTVGGSYGYT
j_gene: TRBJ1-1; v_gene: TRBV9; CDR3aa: ASSVEGRGNTEAF
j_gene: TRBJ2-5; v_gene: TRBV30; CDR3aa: AWSVGGLYQETQY
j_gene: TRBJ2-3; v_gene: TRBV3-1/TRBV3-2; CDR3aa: ASSQVMAETDTQY
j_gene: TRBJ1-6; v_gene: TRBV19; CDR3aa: ASSIGTGHNSPLH
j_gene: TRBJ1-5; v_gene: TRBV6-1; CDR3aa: ASSEALSGMVGQPQH
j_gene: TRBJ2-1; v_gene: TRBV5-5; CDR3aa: ASSLMSREHHPGNEQF